This T cell receptor beta chain was sequenced during a study of ipilimumab plus nivolumab after autologous stem cell transplantation. Through week 26, nivolumab 3 mg/kg IV was given weeks 1, 4, 7, 10, then biweekly. This table comes from immunoSEQ multiplex PCR, and its TCRdb copy is limited to in-frame clones, with some not included. The repertoire holds 77,000 or so clones, with 83% as singletons. Source: PBMCs, taken in a trial of ipilimumab plus nivolumab as post-transplant consolidation. The sequence was obtained from a male donor with diffuse large B-cell lymphoma.

The CDR3 DNA reads as TGTGCCAGCAGCCTACAGGGGGGAACTACTGAAGCTTTCTTT. This translates into CASSLQGGTTEAFF. The rearrangement joins TRBV6-4 to TRBJ1-1; 8 bases agree with TRBD1. The V segment lost 6 bases and the J segment 5 bases; nucleotides outside the gene matches: 8. Germline V gene sequence: CDR1 MRHNA, CDR2 SNTAGT. This CDR3 spans 14 amino acids.